This paragraph covers one T cell receptor beta chain sequence. It lacks a known antigen. Base qualities are not provided; no much larger clone lies one nucleotide away. This entry comes from a study of cytomegalovirus exposure and HLA in healthy donors (dated by TCRdb to between 2016 and 2019). The study in broad terms: An earlier analysis of 587 of the donors reported more than 250 Gb of sequence data and approximately 110 million unique TCR beta sequences from about 200 million T cells. An early release that covered about 640 HLA-typed donors contained approximately 300 gigabases of sequencing data and tens of millions of unique TCR sequences. Of the 350 to 450 genotyped donors, 75% to 85% were placed in the genetic ancestry cluster associated with self-reported Caucasian donors. The aim of the study was to test whether cataloging public T cell receptors could identify signatures of past pathogen exposure. The study profiled the T cell repertoires of hundreds of subjects by immunosequencing and related them to cytomegalovirus serostatus. Along with the roughly 670-subject first cohort, a separate validation cohort of around 110 different subjects was used. To predict cytomegalovirus infection status, the study combined high-throughput TCR immunosequencing, statistical association of individual TCRs with disease status, and machine learning. To study patterns of TCR occurrence, a later analysis re-analyzed previously published TCR beta repertoires from 666 donors and added high-resolution HLA genotyping. The later analysis used no new phenotypic data to find candidate immune exposures, relying instead on TCR beta sequences and their occurrence across donors. In an earlier analysis of more than 550 of the donors, high-throughput TCR beta sequencing was used to judge whether each TCR beta V gene segment behaved as functional or pseudogenic. Donor age, sex, ethnicity and CMV serostatus were compiled alongside the repertoire data. A later genetic analysis took genome-wide SNP genotypes for 398 of the 666 donors and used that subset as a discovery cohort. Every discovery cohort repertoire had been produced on one sequencing platform. Both class I and class II loci were covered by HLA typing, at four-digit resolution. The number of donors typed differed by locus, with roughly 629-640 for A, B, C, DRB1 and DQB1, roughly 520 for DQA1, 600 to 610 for DPA1, and 400 to 490 for DPB1. Because of strong linkage in the cohort, four or five DR-DQ haplotypes were treated as single units for association and clustering. On average, around 240,000 unique TCR beta nucleotide sequences were sequenced per donor among 398 genotyped donors of the cohort, with around 19% of those sequences being non-productive. Paper-wide results and their limitations: In the study, about 150 TCR beta chains were listed as associated with cytomegalovirus. In a later analysis, HLA-associated TCR beta chains were found to be more clonally expanded and to have lower generation probabilities than equally common non-associated chains. V-gene and J-gene trimming of TCR beta chains was associated with a missense DCLRE1C variant in a later genetic analysis, and the association was replicated in an independent cohort. In both the original and validation cohorts, the classifier was reported to diagnose cytomegalovirus status with high specificity and sensitivity. An earlier analysis of approximately 530 of the donors showed that most TCR beta V segments appeared in productive rearrangements either about 87% or about 30% of the time, which broadly matched IMGT annotations. In a later analysis, the rate of TCR association differed among HLA loci, with DRB1 alleles having the most associated TCRs and HLA-C alleles having the fewest. Because HLA typing was missing for some donors at each locus, association tests included only the typed subset. Some IMGT-functional V segments, including TRBV6-2 and TRBV6-3, could not be distinguished by the 87-base-pair reads and were therefore excluded. The earlier analysis of some 540 of the donors excluded some 15 rarely observed V segments, including chromosome 9 orphons, because counts were too low. The sequencing pipeline was judged likely to have produced a cluster of highly shared sequence variants as a technical artifact. The cohort was sequenced for TCR beta chains only, and without alpha or paired-chain data the features that could be detected were limited. In a later analysis, more than 15,000 TCR beta sequences were associated with specific HLA alleles at a false discovery rate of 0.05. According to a later analysis, parvovirus B19, influenza, CMV and Epstein-Barr virus appeared linked to several top co-occurrence clusters. The presence/absence analyses assumed that sequencing depth was roughly uniform across donors, and that assumption may not be true. In vitro tests confirmed that three of the cytomegalovirus-associated TCR beta chains recognize cytomegalovirus antigens. Most CMV-associated TCR beta chains appeared to be HLA-restricted in a later analysis, and the HLA associations seemed to be driven largely by CMV exposure. Strong co-occurrence of HLA alleles, especially DR and DQ, made assigning TCR associations to individual alleles difficult. A further reported finding was that TCR beta sequences accurately predicted the HLA-A and HLA-B alleles for most subjects in the first cohort. Most TCR sequences were observed very rarely across donors, whereas some public TCRs were present in many individuals. Immune exposure information for the cohort was limited to CMV serostatus. According to a later genetic analysis, donors in an Asian-associated ancestry cluster had fewer N-insertions in productive TCRs than the roughly 700-donor mean. It was suggested by the authors that the approach could potentially be generalized to other disease states and immunological phenotypes. Linkage disequilibrium might explain the correlated functional status among segregating V segments, but an unknown experimental factor could not be ruled out.

The CDR3 starts with the cysteine, ends with the phenylalanine, and has 14 residues. Only the CDR3 portion is preserved as DNA: 42 bases, with reading frame beginning at the first base. The germline V gene provides CDR1 MNHEY and CDR2 SVGAGI. V lost 0 bases and J lost 4 bases, and the count of bases not matched to a germline gene is 1. The cohort comprised 710 or so healthy bone marrow donors. Cohort members were all nominally healthy when sampled, although unrecorded immune exposures were likely present. The donor was CMV seropositive and belonged to the group of about 290 seropositive cohort members. Each donor provided a peripheral blood sample, and peripheral blood mononuclear cells were used for TCR beta sequencing. The Qiagen DNeasy Blood Extraction Kit was used to extract genomic DNA from the blood cell samples. Libraries came from the immunoSEQ multiplex PCR assay. The multiplex PCR relied on a mix of 60 forward primers for TCR Vbeta segments and 13 reverse primers for TCR Jbeta segments. The CDR3 region of rearranged TCR beta genes was amplified from genomic DNA with a multiplex PCR assay. Amplified TCR beta libraries were sequenced as 87-base-pair reads on the Illumina HiSeq System. Under the source paper's analysis protocol: A later analysis tallied tens of millions of unique TCR beta chains across the 600 to 700 repertoires, and roughly 11 million of those chains were shared by two or more donors. Raw reads were error-corrected and collapsed into unique sequences with a nearest-neighbor algorithm that merged closely related sequences to remove PCR and sequencing errors. To assign V, D and J gene segments, CDR3 sequences were aligned to IMGT reference sequences. For a sequence to be retained, at least a six-nucleotide match to both a V gene segment and a J gene segment was required. A rearrangement counted as productive if the CDR3 had no stop codons and remained in frame with V and J, and every other rearrangement counted as non-productive. CDR3 was defined by IMGT convention, running from the second conserved V-encoded cysteine to the conserved J-encoded phenylalanine. The earlier analysis of about 530 of the donors excluded any sequence lacking an unambiguous match to a single V gene segment. In an earlier analysis of several hundred of the donors, V segments were called functional above 56.7% productive rearrangements and were called segregating when the between-donor standard deviation exceeded 5%. A statistical classification framework was built for diagnosing cytomegalovirus status from the catalog of TCR beta chain sequences. A later analysis assigned V and J genes by comparing TCR nucleotide sequences with IMGT/GENE-DB human TR gene sequences. Using the TCRdist pipeline, a later analysis assigned CDR3 sequences along with most-parsimonious VDJ recombination scenarios. In a later analysis, each TCR beta chain was defined by its CDR3 amino acid sequence together with its V-gene family, and reads lacking a unique V-gene family were excluded. As a way to deal with suspected cross-contamination and a sequencing artifact, a later analysis dropped 450 to 600 nucleotide sequences that were highly shared and had low generation probability. In a later analysis, a clonal expansion index was calculated for each public chain from normalized within-repertoire ranks of inferred template counts. In a later analysis, generation probabilities were computed with a VDJ recombination model fitted to out-of-frame rearrangements, and the resulting probabilities were checked against IGoR. In a later analysis, hypergeometric tests were used to score TCR-TCR, TCR-HLA and TCR-CMV co-occurrence, with a repertoire-size bias correction applied to TCR pairs. To estimate false discovery rates, a later analysis permuted the HLA or CMV assignments 20 times. In a later analysis, co-occurring TCRs were grouped using DBSCAN, and TCRdist sequence similarity was added for clustering within HLA-allele-positive subsets. Co-occurrence clustering excluded repertoires with fewer than 30,000 or more than 120,000 public chains, plus five with anomalous nucleotide sharing. The table comes from immuneACCESS by way of TCRdb, which keeps in-frame sequences with V and J called. Part of the clones is missing from these tables; in studies checked, under half for an unresolved V gene and the rest for unknown reasons. V, J and clone size reflect that table, while D and trimming were determined from the DNA. The sample includes 180,000 or so clones, with approximately 78% observed a single time. Together, the top ten hold over 5% of the sample.

This chain is built from TRBV6-5 and TRBJ2-5, with TRBD2 identical over 8 junction bases. This TCR derives from a woman between 50 and 59 years old in good health and CMV-seropositive. The sequenced sample was PBMCs. Here is the DNA: TGTGCCAGCAGTTACTCCCTAGCGGGAGAGACCCAGTACTTC. It is translated as CASSYSLAGETQYF.